These 11 T cell receptor beta chains originate from one sample sequenced in a study of blood T cell repertoires in COVID-19. Clones were sequenced by immunoSEQ multiplex PCR, and TCRdb holds only the in-frame ones, with some missing. The sample lists 200,000 to 250,000 clones, about 87% occurring once. The material sequenced was peripheral blood. Receptors originate from a woman in her seventies with active or convalescent COVID-19.

This clone was detected only once. The rearrangement links TRBV10-2 to TRBJ2-3; TRBD2 aligns across 11 bases. CDR1 is WSHSY, CDR2 SAAADI, per germline. Trimming cost V 4 bases and J 2 bases; bases outside gene matches: 11. The CDR3 totals 18 residues. Here the CDR3 reads CASSAASGGQSHTDTQYF. Written as DNA, the CDR3 is TGCGCCAGCAGTGCGGCTAGCGGGGGGCAATCGCACACAGATACGCAGTATTTT.

V and J are TRBV25-1 and TRBJ1-2; D possibly corresponds to TRBD1 (5 bases). This CDR3 has 14 amino acids. Germline assignment: CDR1 MGHDK and CDR2 SYGVNS. V lost 8 bases and J lost 4, with 17 bases in between. The CDR3 is CASYAPGLSYGYTF. As DNA, the CDR3 is TGTGCCAGCTACGCCCCGGGACTGAGCTATGGCTACACCTTC.

The gene calls are TRBV7-9 and TRBJ1-2, with 7 positions matching TRBD1. CDR3 length: 18 residues. Trimming cost V 1 base and J 4 bases; bases outside gene matches: 15. Germline V gene sequence: CDR1 SEHNR, CDR2 FQNEAQ (reference sequence). The CDR3 DNA reads as TGTGCCAGCAGCTTAGACCAGGGACAGAACCCCAGGTCCTATGGCTACACCTTC. Its protein is CASSLDQGQNPRSYGYTF.

The J gene is TRBJ2-7, the V gene TRBV24-1; 8 bases are a match to TRBD1. Unmatched junction bases numbered 10, after V lost 5 bases and J lost 5 bases. Germline lookup yields CDR1 KGHDR and CDR2 SFDVKD. The CDR3 runs 15 residues. DNA of the CDR3: TGTGCCACCAGTGTCCGTACAGGGGGAATCGACGAGCAGTACTTC. Its translation is CATSVRTGGIDEQYF.

The genes are TRBV5-1 and TRBJ2-7; the match to TRBD2 covers 9 bases. The germline gives CDR1 SGHRS, CDR2 YFSETQ. V shed 4 bases, J shed 2 bases, and the junction held 7 bases outside the gene matches. The CDR3 runs to 15 residues. CDR3 protein: CASSPIAGVTYEQYF. The DNA for the CDR3 is TGCGCCAGCAGCCCAATAGCGGGGGTTACCTACGAGCAGTACTTC.

This clone was detected a few times. The chain has TRBV10-3 and TRBJ1-1; D perhaps matches TRBD1 (5 bases). Germline loops: CDR1 ENHRY, CDR2 SYGVKD. V lost 7 bases to trimming and J lost 0 bases, with 12 bases between them. CDR3 length equals 14 residues. CDR3 sequence reads: CAITLGALNTEAFF. In DNA form, the CDR3 reads TGTGCCATCACTCTAGGGGCCCTGAACACTGAAGCTTTCTTT.

The CDR3 coding sequence is TGTGCCAGCAGTTACCTAAGACATCTTCGTGACTATGGCTACACCTTC. This sequence encodes CASSYLRHLRDYGYTF. The chain is built from TRBV6-2 or TRBV6-3 and TRBJ1-2; D remains unclear. In germline, CDR1 is MNHEY, CDR2 SVGEGT. The CDR3 contains 16 residues. Trimming cost V 2 bases and J 3 bases, with 16 bases left between them.

The V gene is TRBV19, the J gene TRBJ2-1; TRBD2 is a possible D gene (5 bases). The length of the CDR3 is 13 residues. Germline V CDR1 and CDR2: LNHDA, SQIVND (reference sequence). V lost 3 bases to trimming and J lost 7 bases, with 10 bases between them. The CDR3 loop is CASSIRGMNEQFF. The CDR3 bases are TGTGCCAGTAGTATCAGAGGGATGAATGAGCAGTTCTTC.

J is TRBJ1-2 and V is TRBV7-9; 10 positions match TRBD1. This CDR3 is built from 16 residues. Germline CDR1 SEHNR, CDR2 FQNEAQ (reference sequence). V gave up 2 bases and J gave up 4 bases; unmatched junction bases: 7. As DNA, the CDR3 is TGTGCCAGCAGCTTATTGGAGACAGGGGGCCCCTATGGCTACACCTTC. Translated: CASSLLETGGPYGYTF.

The V call is TRBV9, the J call TRBJ1-2; D may be TRBD1 (6 bases). CDR3 length: 14 amino acids. From germline, CDR1 is SGDLS and CDR2 YYNGEE. V lost 6 bases and J lost 4, with 16 bases in between. CDR3 coding DNA: TGTGCCAGCAACCCTTTGGACAGCCTCTATGGCTACACCTTC. The encoded protein is CASNPLDSLYGYTF.

This clone was detected a few times. The sample carries other DNA sequences with the same CDR3. The CDR3 DNA is TGTGCCAGCAGCCAAGTTCGGAGCTCTGGAAACACCATATATTTT. It specifies CASSQVRSSGNTIYF. The chain combines TRBV14 with TRBJ1-3; unclear D gene. There are 15 residues in the CDR3. Germline V CDR1 and CDR2: SGHDN, FVKESK. The V and J ends lost 1 base and 0 bases respectively, with 7 bases between them.